What follows are 2 T cell receptor beta chains derived from one specimen sequenced in a study of CD8 T cells in ankylosing spondylitis. Study outcomes and limitations: It appeared that ankylosing spondylitis blood was characterized by a TCR beta motif of roughly 8 highly homologous variants.

Antigens of these TCRs are unknown. TCRdb analysed the 5' RACE reads with MiXCR anew, one entry per CDR3 protein. The sample has under 950,000 distinct CDR3 sequences, around 19% seen once. The sequenced sample was blood, either unsorted or a sorted T cell fraction (not recorded which). Every receptor here comes from a male donor with ankylosing spondylitis.

This clonotype appeared a few times. The chain combines TRBV6-5 with TRBJ1-2; possibly TRBD1 for D (6 bases). The CDR3 length is 13 residues. V was pared by 2 bases and J by 3 bases, with 7 bases between. From germline, CDR1 is MNHEY and CDR2 SVGAGI. In DNA form, the CDR3 reads TGTGCCAGCAGTTACGGGGGCTACTATGGCTACACCTTC. Translating it yields CASSYGGYYGYTF.

This clonotype showed up many times. This chain connects TRBV12-3 or TRBV12-4 to TRBJ2-7; D remains unclear. Deletions cut 1 base from V and 2 bases from J, with 3 bases between. CDR3 length: 12 residues. The CDR3 DNA reads as TGTGCCAGCAGTTTAGAGGCCTACGAGCAGTACTTC. Translation gives CASSLEAYEQYF.